Presented here are 4 T cell receptor beta chains from one specimen sequenced in a study of CD8 T cells in Susac syndrome (dated by TCRdb to the late 2010s). The library was produced with the immunoSEQ multiplex PCR assay. RNA was extracted with the RNeasy kit and about 0.5 to 1 ug was reverse transcribed using random hexamers. TCRdb trimmed public reads at Q25 via fastp, called clones via MiXCR and kept in-frame beta chains. CDR3 protein duplicates are merged, each entry listing the most common genes and DNA. The sample table holds 150,000 to 200,000 distinct CDR3 sequences, of which about 95% were seen once. Over 0.12% of the sample goes to the ten largest clones. Sample: CD4+ T cells from PBMCs. Receptors were obtained from a human donor in good health.

This chain uses TRBV11-2 with TRBJ1-6, with D perhaps matching TRBD1 (6 bases). Germline lookup yields CDR1 SGHAT and CDR2 FQNNGV. The CDR3 has 13 amino acids. Trimming pared 4 bases from V and 11 bases from J, leaving 12 bases between. The CDR3 coding sequence is TGTGCCAGCAGCTCCCAGGGGAAGACACCCCTCCACTTT. Protein sequence: CASSSQGKTPLHF.

V is TRBV27 and J is TRBJ1-6; the D is unclear. Trimming shortened V by 2 bases and J by 6 bases, and 14 bases separated the two germline ends. Germline CDR1 is MNHEY and CDR2 is SMNVEV (reference sequence). The CDR3 totals 16 residues. CDR3 protein: CASSLRGRGVNSPLHF. The CDR3 nucleotides are TGTGCCAGCAGTTTACGCGGTCGTGGGGTTAATTCACCCCTCCACTTT.

This clonotype was observed a single time. This chain links TRBV5-6 with TRBJ2-2; tentatively, D is TRBD1 (6 bases). The germline CDR1 and CDR2 sequences are SGHDT and YYEEEE. The V and J ends lost 5 bases and 7 bases respectively, with 18 bases between them. CDR3 length equals 15 residues. CDR3 loop: CASSKQGRVGGELFF. CDR3 sequence (DNA): TGTGCCAGCAGTAAACAGGGAAGGGTAGGCGGGGAGCTGTTTTTT. The full variable domain, rest sourced from reference TRBV5-6 and TRBJ2-2, is DAGVTQSPTHLIKTRGQQVTLRCSPKSGHDTVSWYQQALGQGPQFIFQYYEEEERQRGNFPDRFSGHQFPNYSSELNVNALLLGDSALYLCASSKQGRVGGELFFGEGSRLTVL.

In this sample, this clonotype turned up once. The chain links TRBV2 to TRBJ2-7; 8 bases are shared with TRBD2. Trimming removed 4 bases from V and 5 bases from J; junction bases left unmatched: 10. The CDR3 sequence is 15 residues long. Germline CDR1 is SNHLY and CDR2 is FYNNEI. CDR3 sequence reads: CASSGDSGAGDEQYF. CDR3 nucleotide sequence: TGTGCCAGCAGTGGCGATAGCGGGGCTGGCGACGAGCAGTACTTC.